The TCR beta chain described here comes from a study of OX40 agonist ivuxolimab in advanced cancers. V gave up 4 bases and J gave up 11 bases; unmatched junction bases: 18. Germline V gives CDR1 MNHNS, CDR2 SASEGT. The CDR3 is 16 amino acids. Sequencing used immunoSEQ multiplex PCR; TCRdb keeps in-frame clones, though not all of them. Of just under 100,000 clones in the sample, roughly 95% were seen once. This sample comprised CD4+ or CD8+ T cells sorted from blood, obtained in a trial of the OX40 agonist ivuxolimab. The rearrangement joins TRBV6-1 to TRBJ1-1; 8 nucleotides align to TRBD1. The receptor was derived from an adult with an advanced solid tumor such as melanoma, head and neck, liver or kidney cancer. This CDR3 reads CASSGGRQGQVALAFF. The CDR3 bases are TGTGCCAGCAGTGGAGGCCGACAGGGGCAAGTAGCCTTGGCTTTCTTT.